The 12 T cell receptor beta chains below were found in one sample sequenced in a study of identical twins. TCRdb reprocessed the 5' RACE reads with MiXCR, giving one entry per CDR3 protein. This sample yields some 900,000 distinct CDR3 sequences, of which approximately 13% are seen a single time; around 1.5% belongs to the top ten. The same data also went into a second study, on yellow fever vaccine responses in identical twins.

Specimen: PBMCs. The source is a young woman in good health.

CDR3: CASSLATGPATADTQYF. CDR3 coding DNA: TGCGCCAGCAGCTTGGCTACGGGCCCAGCCACGGCAGATACGCAGTATTTT. The chain couples TRBV5-1 to TRBJ2-3; D gene uncertain. This CDR3 has 17 residues. The V gene's germline CDR1 is SGHRS and CDR2 YFSETQ. Trimming took 0 bases from V and 4 from J, leaving 18 bases between them.

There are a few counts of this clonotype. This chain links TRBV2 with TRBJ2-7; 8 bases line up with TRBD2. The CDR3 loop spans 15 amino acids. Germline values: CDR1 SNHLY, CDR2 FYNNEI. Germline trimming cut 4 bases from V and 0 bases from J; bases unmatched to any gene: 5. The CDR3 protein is CASSVQRGSSYEQYF. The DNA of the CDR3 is TGTGCCAGCAGTGTACAGCGGGGGAGCTCCTACGAGCAGTACTTC.

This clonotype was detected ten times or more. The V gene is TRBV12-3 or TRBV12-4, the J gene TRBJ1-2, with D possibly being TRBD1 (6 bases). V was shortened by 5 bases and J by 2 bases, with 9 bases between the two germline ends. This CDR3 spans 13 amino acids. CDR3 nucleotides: TGTGCCAGCAGTCGACAGGAGAACTATGGCTACACCTTC. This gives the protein CASSRQENYGYTF.

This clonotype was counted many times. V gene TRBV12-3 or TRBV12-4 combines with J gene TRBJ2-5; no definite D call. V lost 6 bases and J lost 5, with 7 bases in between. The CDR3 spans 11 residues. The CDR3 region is CASRYRETQYF. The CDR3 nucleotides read TGTGCCAGCAGATATCGGGAGACCCAGTACTTC.

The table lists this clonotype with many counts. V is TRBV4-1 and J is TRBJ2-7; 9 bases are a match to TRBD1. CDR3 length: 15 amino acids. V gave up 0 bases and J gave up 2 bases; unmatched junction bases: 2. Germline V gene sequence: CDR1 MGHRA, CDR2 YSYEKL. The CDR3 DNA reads TGCGCCAGCAGCCAAGAGGGACAGGGCACCTACGAGCAGTACTTC. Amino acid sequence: CASSQEGQGTYEQYF.

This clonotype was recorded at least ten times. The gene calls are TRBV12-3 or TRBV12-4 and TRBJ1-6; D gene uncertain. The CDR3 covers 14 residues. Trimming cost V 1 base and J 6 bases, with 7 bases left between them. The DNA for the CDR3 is TGTGCCAGCAGTTTAGAGGGAAGTAATTCACCCCTCCACTTT. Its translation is CASSLEGSNSPLHF.

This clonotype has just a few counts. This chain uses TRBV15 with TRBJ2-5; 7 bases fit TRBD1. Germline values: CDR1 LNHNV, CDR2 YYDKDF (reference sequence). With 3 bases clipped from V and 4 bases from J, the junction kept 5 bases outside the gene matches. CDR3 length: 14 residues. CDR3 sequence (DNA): TGTGCCACCAGCAGCGATACAGGGGTAGAGACCCAGTACTTC. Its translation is CATSSDTGVETQYF.

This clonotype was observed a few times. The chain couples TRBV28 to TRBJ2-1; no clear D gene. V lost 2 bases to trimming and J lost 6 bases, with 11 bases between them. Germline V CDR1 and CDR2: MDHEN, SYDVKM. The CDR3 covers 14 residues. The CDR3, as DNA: TGTGCCAGCAGTTTAATGGCATCAGGCAATGAGCAGTTCTTC. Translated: CASSLMASGNEQFF.

The DNA for the CDR3 is TGTGCCAGCAGCCAACCCCCTAGCGGGAGACTCTACAATGAGCAGTTCTTC. Protein product: CASSQPPSGRLYNEQFF. The chain employs TRBV3-1 and TRBJ2-1; TRBD2 matches 10 bases. With V trimmed by 2 bases and J by 3 bases, 7 bases remained unmatched. The CDR3 loop spans 17 amino acids. Germline CDR1 and CDR2: LGHDT and YNNKEL (reference sequence).

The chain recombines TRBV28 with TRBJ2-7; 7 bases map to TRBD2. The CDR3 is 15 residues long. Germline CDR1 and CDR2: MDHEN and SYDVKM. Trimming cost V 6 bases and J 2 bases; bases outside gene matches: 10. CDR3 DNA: TGTGCCAGCAGCCTAAGACTAGCTCGCACCTACGAGCAGTACTTC. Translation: CASSLRLARTYEQYF.

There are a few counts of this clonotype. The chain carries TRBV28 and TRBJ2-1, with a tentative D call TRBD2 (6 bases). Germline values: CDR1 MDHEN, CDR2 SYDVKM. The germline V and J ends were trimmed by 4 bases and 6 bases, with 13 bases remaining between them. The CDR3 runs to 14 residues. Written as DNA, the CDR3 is TGTGCCAGCAGTTGGGGGGTACTGAGCAATGAGCAGTTCTTC. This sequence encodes CASSWGVLSNEQFF.

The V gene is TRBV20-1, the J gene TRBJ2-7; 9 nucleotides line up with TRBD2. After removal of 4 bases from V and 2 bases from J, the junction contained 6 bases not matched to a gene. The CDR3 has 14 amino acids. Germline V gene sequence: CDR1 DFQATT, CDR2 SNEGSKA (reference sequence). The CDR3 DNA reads TGCAGTGCTAACAGCGGGAGGCCTCCCTACGAGCAGTACTTC. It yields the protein CSANSGRPPYEQYF.